The rows below give T cell receptor beta chains drawn from one sample of a study of OX40 agonist ivuxolimab in advanced cancers. Profiling relied on immunoSEQ multiplex PCR, and the TCRdb table lists in-frame clones only, not all of them. Altogether fewer than 90,000 clones are present, around 87% being singletons, with the ten largest covering just over 2.5%. The specimen was CD4+ or CD8+ T cells sorted from blood, collected in a trial of the OX40 agonist ivuxolimab. The receptors derive from an adult with an advanced solid tumor such as melanoma, head and neck, liver or kidney cancer. Both conserved end residues are part of each CDR3. D genes are given only for firm matches. Clone size is stated in some rows and not others, as once, few, many or a class when expanded.

>NA|TRBJ2-1|TRBV6-5|NA|14
TGTGCCAGCAGTCCGGACAGCTCCTACAATGAGCAGTTCTTC
CASSPDSSYNEQFF
>TRBD1|TRBJ1-5|TRBV19|NA|15
TGTGCCAGTAGTCCCTCGGGACAGGGTTTCCAGCCCCAGCATTTT
CASSPSGQGFQPQHF
>NA|TRBJ1-5|TRBV7-3|NA|14
TGTGCCAGCAGAAAAAGGGGCATCGGGGGGCCCCAGCATTTT
CASRKRGIGGPQHF
>NA|TRBJ2-1|TRBV19|once|15
TGTGCCAGTAGTATACGGGGGTCCGCCTACAATGAGCAGTTCTTC
CASSIRGSAYNEQFF
>TRBD1|TRBJ1-5|TRBV2|few|15
TGTGCCAGCAGTTTTGGGACAGGGGAAGGTCGGCCCCAGCATTTT
CASSFGTGEGRPQHF
>TRBD1|TRBJ1-2|TRBV18|NA|16
TGTGCCAGCTCATCAGTACCGGGACAGGGGTTCTATGGCTACACCTTC
CASSSVPGQGFYGYTF
>TRBD1|TRBJ1-3|TRBV7-2|NA|17
TGTGCCAGCAGCCTGACCCCGGACAGGGGCTCTGGAAACACCATATATTTT
CASSLTPDRGSGNTIYF
>NA|TRBJ2-2|TRBV5-1|NA|12
TGCGCCAGCAGCACATTCACCGGGGAGCTGTTTTTT
CASSTFTGELFF
>NA|TRBJ1-5|TRBV6-5|once|15
TGTGCCAGCAGTTACTCCGGACAGAGCAATCAGCCCCAGCATTTT
CASSYSGQSNQPQHF
>NA|TRBJ1-4|TRBV2|NA|15
TGTGCCAGCATTAGTAACGAGGGGACAAATGAAAAACTGTTTTTT
CASISNEGTNEKLFF
>NA|TRBJ1-1|TRBV29-1|few|13
TGCAGCGGAAGAAGGGACCTCGGCACTGAAGCTTTCTTT
CSGRRDLGTEAFF
>TRBD1|TRBJ1-5|TRBV7-2|NA|17
TGTGCCAGCAGCTTAGAACCCGGGACAGGGTACCATCAGCCCCAGCATTTT
CASSLEPGTGYHQPQHF
>NA|TRBJ2-5|TRBV5-1|NA|14
TGCGCCAGCAGCTTGGCCGAAGGAGGGGAGACCCAGTACTTC
CASSLAEGGETQYF
>NA|TRBJ2-2|TRBV7-9|NA|14
TGTGCCAGCAGCTTTGGACAGAACACCGGGGAGCTGTTTTTT
CASSFGQNTGELFF
>TRBD1|TRBJ2-1|TRBV19|NA|15
TGTGCCAGTAGTAAACTGGCCCAGGGGGAATATGAGCAGTTCTTC
CASSKLAQGEYEQFF
>TRBD2|TRBJ2-1|TRBV7-2|NA|16
TGTGCCAGCAGACCCGGACTAGCGGGGGGGCGAAATGAGCAGTTCTTC
CASRPGLAGGRNEQFF
>NA|TRBJ1-4|TRBV27|once|15
TGTGCCAGCAGTTTAGGAGGGGCTACTAATGAAAAACTGTTTTTT
CASSLGGATNEKLFF
>NA|TRBJ1-4|TRBV2|NA|15
TGTGCCAGCAGTGAAGCGGGGCAAACTAATGAAAAACTGTTTTTT
CASSEAGQTNEKLFF
>NA|TRBJ2-5|TRBV19|NA|14
TGTGCCAGTAGTATAGGTGGAAGAATGGAGACCCAGTACTTC
CASSIGGRMETQYF
>TRBD1|TRBJ1-4|TRBV2|NA|15
TGTGCCAGCCAGGGGGATCCCTCCAGTAATGAAAAACTGTTTTTT
CASQGDPSSNEKLFF
>NA|TRBJ1-1|TRBV18|NA|15
TGTGCCAGCTCACCACCGTCACAGCAGAACACTGAAGCTTTCTTT
CASSPPSQQNTEAFF
>TRBD1|TRBJ1-3|TRBV30|NA|16
TGTGCCTGGAGTGTGCAGGGGGGGAGCTCTGGAAACACCATATATTTT
CAWSVQGGSSGNTIYF
>NA|TRBJ1-3|TRBV6-5|NA|15
TGTGCCAGCAGCGTTGACAGGTTTTTTGGAAACACCATATATTTT
CASSVDRFFGNTIYF
>NA|TRBJ2-7|TRBV19|NA|13
TGTGCCAGTAGTCTGGACAGTCACTACGAGCAGTACTTC
CASSLDSHYEQYF
>NA|TRBJ1-2|TRBV10-3|NA|16
TGTGCCATCAGTCTCTTGGGCGGAGGATTACTCTATGGCTACACCTTC
CAISLLGGGLLYGYTF
>NA|TRBJ1-2|TRBV7-9|few|12
TGTGCCAGCAGCTTAGATCCCTATGGCTACACCTTC
CASSLDPYGYTF
>TRBD1|TRBJ2-7|TRBV28|NA|15
TGTGCCAGCAGCTCACCGGGACAGGGGGCGTACGAGCAGTACTTC
CASSSPGQGAYEQYF
>NA|TRBJ1-1|TRBV10-3|NA|14
TGTGCCATCAGTTCTACACATGGCGGCACTGAAGCTTTCTTT
CAISSTHGGTEAFF
>TRBD1|TRBJ2-2|TRBV7-9|NA|14
TGTGCCAGCAGGTTGACAGGGTGGAACGGGGAGCTGTTTTTT
CASRLTGWNGELFF
>NA|TRBJ2-4|TRBV4-3|NA|15
TGCGCCAGCAGCCCTTCCTCGGCCAGAAACGACATTCAGTACTTC
CASSPSSARNDIQYF
>NA|TRBJ2-5|TRBV5-1|NA|11
TGCGTCAGCAGCATCCAAGAGACCCAGTACTTC
CVSSIQETQYF
>NA|TRBJ1-4|TRBV10-2|NA|14
TGCGCCAGCAGTGACGCGGGGCTTAATGAAAAACTGTTTTTT
CASSDAGLNEKLFF
>NA|TRBJ1-2|TRBV7-2|NA|14
TGTGCCAGCAGCTTATTCCAGCCGCGGAATGGCTACACCTTC
CASSLFQPRNGYTF
>NA|TRBJ2-3|TRBV9|few|13
TGTGCCAGCAGCGTTGGAAGCACAGATACGCAGTATTTT
CASSVGSTDTQYF
>NA|TRBJ1-6|TRBV18|NA|17
TGTGCCAGCTCACCATCCAACGGGGTCAGAGGGAATTCACCCCTCCACTTT
CASSPSNGVRGNSPLHF
>TRBD1|TRBJ1-5|TRBV18|NA|14
TGTGCCAGCTCGTCGAGACAGGGCCAACAGCCCCAGCATTTT
CASSSRQGQQPQHF
>TRBD1|TRBJ2-2|TRBV6-1|NA|14
TGTGCCAGCAGTGAAACAGGGGGCCCCGGGGAGCTGTTTTTT
CASSETGGPGELFF
>NA|TRBJ2-2|TRBV18|NA|11
TGTGCCAGCTCACCCCTTGAGGAGCTGTTTTTT
CASSPLEELFF
>NA|TRBJ2-7|TRBV25-1|NA|15
TGTGCCAGCAGTGAATGGCCTAGCGACAGCAACGAGCAGTACTTC
CASSEWPSDSNEQYF
>TRBD1|TRBJ1-4|TRBV19|NA|15
TGTGCCAGTAGTGTTCTGGGGACAGTGGTCGAAAAACTGTTTTTT
CASSVLGTVVEKLFF
>NA|TRBJ2-5|TRBV11-1|NA|16
TGTGCCAGCAGCTCGAGCTGGGGACGGTACCAAGAGACCCAGTACTTC
CASSSSWGRYQETQYF
>NA|TRBJ1-5|TRBV4-1|medium-sized|13
TGCGCCAGCAGCCAAGAAAGCGATCAGCCCCAGCATTTT
CASSQESDQPQHF
>TRBD1|TRBJ2-3|TRBV12-5|NA|15
TGTGCTAGTGGTGCGGGACAGGGGGCTGGAGATACGCAGTATTTT
CASGAGQGAGDTQYF
>NA|TRBJ1-1|TRBV6-6|NA|14
TGTGCCAGCAGTTACTCGACGGGGGAAACTGAAGCTTTCTTT
CASSYSTGETEAFF
>NA|TRBJ1-6|TRBV10-3|NA|13
TGTGCCGTCAAGGGCGCGAATAATTCACCCCTCCACTTT
CAVKGANNSPLHF
>NA|TRBJ1-3|TRBV7-2|once|15
TGTGCCAGCAGCCCTAGTACGCTCTCTGGAAACACCATATATTTT
CASSPSTLSGNTIYF
>TRBD1|TRBJ1-1|TRBV15|NA|16
TGTGCCACCAGCAGCACTCCGGACAGGGCGATCGCTGAAGCTTTCTTT
CATSSTPDRAIAEAFF
>NA|TRBJ1-2|TRBV7-9|many|12
TGTGCCAGCAGCAACCGGGAGAGGCGCTACACCTTC
CASSNRERRYTF
>NA|TRBJ2-1|TRBV28|NA|17
TGTGCCAGCAGTTCCACCGCGTACGGGGTTTCCTACAATGAGCAGTTCTTC
CASSSTAYGVSYNEQFF
>TRBD1|TRBJ1-5|TRBV11-2|once|15
TGTGCCAGCAGCCGGACAGGGGATAGCAATCAGCCCCAGCATTTT
CASSRTGDSNQPQHF
>NA|TRBJ1-2|TRBV6-6|NA|13
TGTGCCAGCAGTTATTCGGACAGCCATGGCTACACCTTC
CASSYSDSHGYTF
>TRBD1|TRBJ1-5|TRBV2|NA|14
TGTGCCAGCAGTGACAGGGGGTTTAGACAGCCCCAGCATTTT
CASSDRGFRQPQHF
>TRBD1|TRBJ1-6|TRBV19|NA|13
TGTGCCAGTAGCCTCGACAGGGAATCACCCCTCCACTTT
CASSLDRESPLHF
>NA|TRBJ1-5|TRBV19|NA|13
TGTGCCAGTAGTATGCAAGCCCCCCAGCCCCAGCATTTT
CASSMQAPQPQHF
>TRBD1|TRBJ1-5|TRBV19|NA|16
TGTGCCAGTAGTATTGCAGCCGGACAGGGGATTGAGCCCCAGCATTTT
CASSIAAGQGIEPQHF
>NA|TRBJ2-7|TRBV18|once|16
TGTGCCAGCTCACCAAAACAGGGATTAGAGTACTACGAGCAGTACTTC
CASSPKQGLEYYEQYF
>NA|TRBJ2-6|TRBV9|NA|17
TGTGCCAGCAGAGGGGATTCGGGGAACTCTGGGGCCAACGTCCTGACTTTC
CASRGDSGNSGANVLTF